The next 22 T cell receptor beta chains were all read from a single sample in a study of T cell responses to AZD1222 COVID-19 vaccine. This table comes from immunoSEQ multiplex PCR, and its TCRdb copy is limited to in-frame clones, with some not included. Here the sample spans fewer than 200,000 clones, about 88% being singletons. The input for sequencing was peripheral blood, taken on day 0 of AZD1222 vaccination. Source of these receptors: an adult in good health.

V gene TRBV7-6 combines with J gene TRBJ2-5; 7 nucleotides agree with TRBD2. Germline-derived CDR1 and CDR2 are SGHVS and FNYEAQ. The V and J ends lost 5 bases and 5 bases, in that order; junction bases with no gene match: 8. CDR3 length: 14 residues. CDR3 coding DNA: TGTGCCAGCAGCCCAAGGCGGGAGCGGGAGACCCAGTACTTC. Translated, it gives CASSPRRERETQYF.

The J gene is TRBJ2-2, the V gene TRBV7-9; 7 positions match TRBD1. The CDR3 sequence is 15 residues long. Germline V gene data show CDR1 as SEHNR and CDR2 as FQNEAQ (reference sequence). V shed 5 bases and J 6 bases; nucleotides not matched to a gene: 9. This CDR3 reads CASSDDRVSSGELFF. Written as DNA, the CDR3 is TGTGCCAGCAGCGACGACAGGGTTTCGTCCGGGGAGCTGTTTTTT.

This clone has just one count. The chain employs TRBV4-1 and TRBJ1-1; D unclear. V was pared by 1 base and J by 12 bases, with 15 bases between. This CDR3 has 13 amino acids. Germline V gene lookup returns CDR1 MGHRA and CDR2 YSYEKL. The DNA for the CDR3 is TGCGCCAGCAGCCAAGCTCAGCAGTCTACATCTTTCTTT. Its translation is CASSQAQQSTSFF.

J is TRBJ1-1 and V is TRBV6-1; no clear D gene. From germline, CDR1 is MNHNS and CDR2 SASEGT. The germline V and J ends were trimmed by 3 bases and 7 bases, with 12 bases remaining between them. The CDR3 extends over 13 amino acids. The CDR3 nucleotides are TGTGCCAGCAGTGACAGAAATCCGAGTGAAGCTTTCTTT. This sequence encodes CASSDRNPSEAFF.

This chain links TRBV2 with TRBJ1-1; 7 bases line up with TRBD1. CDR1 SNHLY and CDR2 FYNNEI come from the germline V gene. CDR3 length equals 15 residues. J lost 4 bases, V lost 8 bases, and 13 bases had no gene match. The CDR3, as DNA: TGTGCCAGCGGCGCTGACAGGGTTCAAGGCACTGAAGCTTTCTTT. Protein: CASGADRVQGTEAFF.

The J gene is TRBJ2-5, the V gene TRBV24-1; 11 positions agree with TRBD1. The CDR3 has 16 residues. CDR1 and CDR2 (germline): KGHDR, SFDVKD. V was pared by 7 bases and J by 1 base, with 7 bases of the junction left unmatched. The CDR3 DNA is TGTGCCACCAGCCTCGGGGGGACAGGGGGCCAAGAGACCCAGTACTTC. Translated: CATSLGGTGGQETQYF.

The V call is TRBV20-1, the J call TRBJ1-1, with D perhaps TRBD1 (5 bases). V lost 5 bases to trimming and J lost 6 bases, with 10 bases between them. CDR1 DFQATT and CDR2 SNEGSKA come from the germline V gene (reference sequence). The CDR3 consists of 11 residues. The CDR3 bases are TGCAGTGCTGGCAGGGAGCCTGAAGCTTTCTTT. It yields the protein CSAGREPEAFF.

The chain couples TRBV11-3 to TRBJ2-1; 14 bases are shared with TRBD2. V trimming: 5 bases; J trimming: 15 bases; junction bases outside the gene matches: 9. Germline V gene data show CDR1 as SGHNT and CDR2 as YENEEA. The CDR3 sequence is 14 residues long. The CDR3: CASSQGTSGSRRFF. CDR3 coding DNA: TGTGCCAGCAGCCAAGGGACTAGCGGGAGTCGCCGGTTCTTC.

The V and J genes are TRBV11-2 and TRBJ1-4; a possible D gene is TRBD1 (6 bases). The CDR3 loop spans 14 amino acids. Germline assignment: CDR1 SGHAT and CDR2 FQNNGV. The germline V and J ends were trimmed by 4 bases and 5 bases, with 11 bases remaining between them. This chain's CDR3 is CASSSGQGNEKLFF. CDR3 bases: TGTGCCAGCAGCTCGGGACAAGGCAATGAAAAACTGTTTTTT.

The genes are TRBV5-1 and TRBJ1-1; possible D gene TRBD1, 5 bases. The CDR3 has 15 residues. CDR1 is SGHRS and CDR2 is YFSETQ in the germline V gene. Trimming removed 0 bases from V and 4 bases from J, with 13 bases in between. The CDR3 reads CASSLGWVGGTEAFF. Written as DNA, the CDR3 is TGCGCCAGCAGCTTGGGATGGGTCGGGGGCACTGAAGCTTTCTTT.

This clone was observed a handful of times. DNA for the CDR3: TGTGCCAGCAGCCTACAGGGGGTGAATGAGCAGTTCTTC. It codes for CASSLQGVNEQFF. V usage is TRBV5-4 and J usage is TRBJ2-1; 8 bases are a match to TRBD1. The V segment lost 4 bases and the J segment 7 bases; nucleotides outside the gene matches: 4. Germline assignment: CDR1 SGHNT and CDR2 YYREEE (reference sequence). This CDR3 spans 13 amino acids.

The chain uses TRBV5-4 and TRBJ2-7; unclear D gene. V shed 0 bases and J shed 0 bases, with 10 bases lying between them. Looked up from germline, CDR1 is SGHNT and CDR2 is YYREEE (reference sequence). The CDR3 sequence is 15 residues long. CDR3 protein: CASSLVAVSSYEQYF. For the CDR3, the DNA is TGTGCCAGCAGCTTGGTGGCCGTTAGCTCCTACGAGCAGTACTTC.

This chain joins TRBV5-1 and TRBJ1-5; 7 bases fit TRBD1. The V gene's germline CDR1 is SGHRS and CDR2 YFSETQ. CDR3 length equals 18 residues. Unmatched junction bases numbered 11, after V lost 1 base and J lost 1 base. The CDR3 region has the DNA TGCGCCAGCAGCTTGTCCCCGACCGGAGGGGGCAGCAATCAGCCCCAGCATTTT. This gives the protein CASSLSPTGGGSNQPQHF.

The chain couples TRBV6-5 to TRBJ1-6, with 9 bases that match TRBD1. V lost 7 bases to trimming and J lost 13 bases; unmatched junction nucleotides: 8. Looked up from germline, CDR1 is MNHEY and CDR2 is SVGAGI. This CDR3 comprises 13 residues. The chain's CDR3 is CASTRGQGLPLHF. CDR3 DNA: TGTGCCAGCACACGGGGACAGGGTTTGCCCCTCCACTTT.

The chain uses TRBV5-4 and TRBJ1-1; TRBD1 might be the D (5 bases). Looked up from germline, CDR1 is SGHNT and CDR2 is YYREEE (reference sequence). Trimming stripped 4 bases from V and 7 bases from J, with 20 bases between. The CDR3 loop spans 15 amino acids. This chain's CDR3 is CASSLPGPMAFEAFF. CDR3 nucleotides: TGTGCCAGCAGCCTACCGGGACCCATGGCTTTTGAAGCTTTCTTT.

The chain carries TRBV10-1 and TRBJ2-1; D is unclear. Germline values: CDR1 WNHNN, CDR2 SYGVQD (reference sequence). V was clipped by 2 bases and J by 0 bases, with 5 bases between them. The CDR3 totals 14 residues. Written as DNA, the CDR3 is TGCGCCAGCAGTGAGGCTCGCTCCTACAATGAGCAGTTCTTC. Its translation is CASSEARSYNEQFF.

On this clone: Other DNA sequences from this sample encode an identical CDR3 as well. The CDR3 here is CASSYSPGNYGYTF. In DNA, the CDR3 is TGTGCCAGCAGTTACTCGCCGGGGAACTATGGCTACACCTTC. This chain uses TRBV6-5 with TRBJ1-2; no clear D. Germline V CDR1 and CDR2: MNHEY, SVGAGI. V gave up 0 bases and J gave up 2 bases, with 7 bases separating them. CDR3 length: 14 residues.

This clone was counted once. The rearrangement joins TRBV7-6 to TRBJ2-1; TRBD2 matches 7 bases. Germline V gene sequence: CDR1 SGHVS, CDR2 FNYEAQ. V was pared by 0 bases and J by 9 bases, with 8 bases of the junction left unmatched. The CDR3 spans 15 residues. The CDR3 loop reads CASSLAQGGRIEQFF. The CDR3 DNA sequence: TGTGCCAGCAGCTTAGCTCAGGGAGGGCGTATTGAGCAGTTCTTC.

This clone came up a few times. Distinct nucleotide sequences in the sample also encode this CDR3. The chain recombines TRBV27 with TRBJ1-2, with unresolved D. With 0 bases removed from V and 4 bases from J, the gap between germline ends came to 9 bases. In germline, CDR1 is MNHEY, CDR2 SMNVEV (reference sequence). The CDR3 loop spans 14 amino acids. The CDR3 sequence is CASSLSSGFYGYTF. The CDR3, as DNA: TGTGCCAGCAGTTTATCGTCAGGATTCTATGGCTACACCTTC.

The gene calls are TRBV29-1 and TRBJ2-5; TRBD2 matches at 9 bases. The CDR3 runs to 14 residues. Germline V lookup: CDR1 SQVTM, CDR2 ANQGSEA. Unmatched junction bases numbered 8, after V lost 5 bases and J lost 4 bases. CDR3 sequence (DNA): TGCAGCGTTAGTCGACTAGCGGTGATAGAGACCCAGTACTTC. Translated: CSVSRLAVIETQYF.

The chain has TRBV5-1 and TRBJ1-4; 9 nucleotides line up with TRBD1. Germline-derived CDR1 and CDR2 are SGHRS and YFSETQ. The V and J ends lost 1 base and 7 bases, in that order; junction bases with no gene match: 5. This CDR3 is built from 15 residues. CDR3 residues: CASSLMGQGGEKLFF. DNA of the CDR3: TGCGCCAGCAGCTTGATGGGACAGGGTGGTGAAAAACTGTTTTTT.

J is TRBJ1-5 and V is TRBV27, with 10 bases lining up with TRBD1. CDR1 is MNHEY and CDR2 is SMNVEV in the germline V gene (reference sequence). This CDR3 is built from 15 residues. The V gene end was trimmed by 6 bases and the J gene end by 3 bases; junction bases not matched to a gene: 5. The DNA of the CDR3 is TGTGCCAGCAGGATGGGACAGGGGTACAATCAGCCCCAGCATTTT. Its protein product is CASRMGQGYNQPQHF.